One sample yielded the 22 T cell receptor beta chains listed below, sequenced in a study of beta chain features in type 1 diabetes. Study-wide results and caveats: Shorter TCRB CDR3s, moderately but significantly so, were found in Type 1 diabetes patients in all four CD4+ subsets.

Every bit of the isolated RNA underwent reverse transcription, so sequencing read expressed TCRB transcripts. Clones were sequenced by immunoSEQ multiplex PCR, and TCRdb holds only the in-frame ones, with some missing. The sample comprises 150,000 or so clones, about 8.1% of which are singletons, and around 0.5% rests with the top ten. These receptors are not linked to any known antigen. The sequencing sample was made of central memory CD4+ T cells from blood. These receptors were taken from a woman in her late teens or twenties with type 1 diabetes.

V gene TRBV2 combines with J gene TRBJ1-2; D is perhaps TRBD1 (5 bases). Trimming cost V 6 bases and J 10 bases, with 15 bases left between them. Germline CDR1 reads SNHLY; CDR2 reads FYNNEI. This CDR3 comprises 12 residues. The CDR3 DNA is TGTGCCAGCAGGGAACAGGAGGAGGACTACACCTTC. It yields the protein CASREQEEDYTF.

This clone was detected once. CDR3 sequence (DNA): TGTGCCAGCAGCCGTGGACTAGCGGGGGGTCCCGCGGATACGCAGTATTTT. Its translation: CASSRGLAGGPADTQYF. The chain links TRBV7-9 to TRBJ2-3; 14 nucleotides match TRBD2. The CDR3 has 17 residues. The germline V gene has CDR1 SEHNR and CDR2 FQNEAQ (reference sequence). V trimming: 5 bases; J trimming: 6 bases; junction bases outside the gene matches: 10.

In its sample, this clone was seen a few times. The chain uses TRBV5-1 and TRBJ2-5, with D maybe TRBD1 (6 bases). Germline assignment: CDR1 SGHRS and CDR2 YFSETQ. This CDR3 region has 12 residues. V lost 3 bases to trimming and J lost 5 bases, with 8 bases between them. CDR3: CASSWGRETQYF. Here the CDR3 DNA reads TGCGCCAGCAGCTGGGGGCGGGAGACCCAGTACTTC.

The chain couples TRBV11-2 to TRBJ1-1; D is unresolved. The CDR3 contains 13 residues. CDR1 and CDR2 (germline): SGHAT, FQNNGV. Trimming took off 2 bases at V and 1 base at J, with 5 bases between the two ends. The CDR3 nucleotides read TGTGCCAGCAGCTTAAGTAGGAACACTGAAGCTTTCTTT. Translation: CASSLSRNTEAFF.

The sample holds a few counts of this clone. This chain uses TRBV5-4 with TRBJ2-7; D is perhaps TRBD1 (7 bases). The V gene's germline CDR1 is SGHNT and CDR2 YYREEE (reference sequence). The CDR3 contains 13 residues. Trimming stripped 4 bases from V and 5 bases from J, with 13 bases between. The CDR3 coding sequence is TGTGCCAGCAGCGTGCAGGGGGGCCACGAGCAGTACTTC. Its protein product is CASSVQGGHEQYF.

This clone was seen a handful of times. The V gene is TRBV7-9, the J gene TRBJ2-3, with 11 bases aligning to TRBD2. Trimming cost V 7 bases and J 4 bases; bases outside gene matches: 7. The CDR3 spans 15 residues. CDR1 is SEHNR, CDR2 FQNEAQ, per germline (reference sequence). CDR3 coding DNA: TGTGCCAGCACCCAAATAGCGGGGGGGCCAGATACGCAGTATTTT. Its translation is CASTQIAGGPDTQYF.

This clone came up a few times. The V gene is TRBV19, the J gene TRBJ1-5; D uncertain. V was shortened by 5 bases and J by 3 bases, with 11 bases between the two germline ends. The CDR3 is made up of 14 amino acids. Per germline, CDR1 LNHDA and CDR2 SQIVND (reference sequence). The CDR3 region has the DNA TGTGCCAGTAGTGCAAACAGAGTCAATCAGCCCCAGCATTTT. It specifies CASSANRVNQPQHF. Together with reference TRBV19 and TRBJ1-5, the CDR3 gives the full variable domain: DGGITQSPKYLFRKEGQNVTLSCEQNLNHDAMYWYRQDPGQGLRLIYYSQIVNDFQKGDIAEGYSVSREKKESFPLTVTSAQKNPTAFYLCASSANRVNQPQHFGDGTRLSIL.

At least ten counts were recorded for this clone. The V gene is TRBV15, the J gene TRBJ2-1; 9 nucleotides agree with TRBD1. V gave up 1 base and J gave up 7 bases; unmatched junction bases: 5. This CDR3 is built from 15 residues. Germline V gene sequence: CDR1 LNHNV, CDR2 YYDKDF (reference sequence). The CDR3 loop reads CATSRGGTGQNEQFF. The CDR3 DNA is TGTGCCACCAGCAGAGGTGGGACAGGGCAGAATGAGCAGTTCTTC.

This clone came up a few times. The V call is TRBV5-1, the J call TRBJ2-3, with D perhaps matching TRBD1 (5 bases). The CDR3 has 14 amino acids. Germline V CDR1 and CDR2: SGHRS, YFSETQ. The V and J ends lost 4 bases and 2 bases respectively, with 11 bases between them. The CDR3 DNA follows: TGCGCCAGCAGCCTCGGACACCCCACAGATACGCAGTATTTT. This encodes CASSLGHPTDTQYF.

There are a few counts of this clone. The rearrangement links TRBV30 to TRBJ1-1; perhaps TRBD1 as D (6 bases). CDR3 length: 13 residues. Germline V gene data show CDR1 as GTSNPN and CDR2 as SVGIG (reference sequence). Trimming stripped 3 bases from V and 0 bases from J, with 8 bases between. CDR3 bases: TGTGCCTGGAGGGACAGCTTGAACACTGAAGCTTTCTTT. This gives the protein CAWRDSLNTEAFF.

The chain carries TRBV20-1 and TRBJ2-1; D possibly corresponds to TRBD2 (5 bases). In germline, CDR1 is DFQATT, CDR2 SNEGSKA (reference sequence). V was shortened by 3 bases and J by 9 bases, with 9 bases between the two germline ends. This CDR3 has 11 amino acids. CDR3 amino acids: CSASARVEQFF. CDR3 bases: TGCAGTGCTAGTGCGAGGGTTGAGCAGTTCTTC.

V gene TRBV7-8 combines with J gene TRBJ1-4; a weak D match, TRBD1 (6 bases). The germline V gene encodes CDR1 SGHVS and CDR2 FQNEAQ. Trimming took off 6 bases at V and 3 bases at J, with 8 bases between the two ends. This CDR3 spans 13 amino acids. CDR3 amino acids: CASRRQANEKLFF. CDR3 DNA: TGTGCCAGCAGGAGACAGGCTAATGAAAAACTGTTTTTT.

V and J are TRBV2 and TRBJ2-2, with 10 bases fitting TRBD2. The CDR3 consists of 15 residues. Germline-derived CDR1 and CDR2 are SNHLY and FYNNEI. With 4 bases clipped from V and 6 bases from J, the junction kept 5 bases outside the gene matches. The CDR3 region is CASSGSGRAPGELFF. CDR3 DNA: TGTGCCAGCAGTGGGAGCGGGAGGGCCCCCGGGGAGCTGTTTTTT.

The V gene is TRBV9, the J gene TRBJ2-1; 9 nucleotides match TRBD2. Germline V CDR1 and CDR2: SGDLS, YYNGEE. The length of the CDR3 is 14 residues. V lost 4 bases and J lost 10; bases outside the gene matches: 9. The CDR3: CASSPWREGREQFF. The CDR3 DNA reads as TGTGCCAGCAGCCCCTGGCGGGAGGGCCGGGAGCAGTTCTTC.

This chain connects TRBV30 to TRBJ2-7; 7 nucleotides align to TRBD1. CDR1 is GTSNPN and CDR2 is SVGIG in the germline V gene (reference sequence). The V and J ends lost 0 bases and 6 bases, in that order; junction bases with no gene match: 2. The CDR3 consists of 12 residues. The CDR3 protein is CAWSVPGGEQYF. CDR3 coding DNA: TGTGCCTGGAGTGTACCAGGGGGCGAGCAGTACTTC.

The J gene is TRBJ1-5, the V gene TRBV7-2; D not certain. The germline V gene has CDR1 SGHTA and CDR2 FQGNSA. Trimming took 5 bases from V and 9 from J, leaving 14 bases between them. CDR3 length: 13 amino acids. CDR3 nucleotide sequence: TGTGCCAGCAGCACCATTGGGCGGGGGCCCCAGCATTTT. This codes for CASSTIGRGPQHF. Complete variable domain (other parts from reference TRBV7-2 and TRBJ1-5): GAGVSQSPSNKVTEKGKDVELRCDPISGHTALYWYRQSLGQGLEFLIYFQGNSAPDKSGLPSDRFSAERTGGSVSTLTIQRTQQEDSAVYLCASSTIGRGPQHFGDGTRLSIL.

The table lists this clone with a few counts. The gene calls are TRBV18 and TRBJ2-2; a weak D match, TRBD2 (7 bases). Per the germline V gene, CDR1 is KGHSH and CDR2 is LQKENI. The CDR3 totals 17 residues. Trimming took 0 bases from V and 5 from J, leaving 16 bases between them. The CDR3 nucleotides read TGTGCCAGCTCACCACCGAGCGGACTAGGGGGAACCGGGGAGCTGTTTTTT. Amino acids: CASSPPSGLGGTGELFF.

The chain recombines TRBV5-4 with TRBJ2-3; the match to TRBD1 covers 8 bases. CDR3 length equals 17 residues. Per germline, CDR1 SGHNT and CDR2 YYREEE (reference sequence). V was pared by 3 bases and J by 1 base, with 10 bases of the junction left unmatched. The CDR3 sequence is CASSSIPRGQGTDTQYF. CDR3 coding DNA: TGTGCCAGCAGCTCCATCCCACGGGGACAGGGCACAGATACGCAGTATTTT.

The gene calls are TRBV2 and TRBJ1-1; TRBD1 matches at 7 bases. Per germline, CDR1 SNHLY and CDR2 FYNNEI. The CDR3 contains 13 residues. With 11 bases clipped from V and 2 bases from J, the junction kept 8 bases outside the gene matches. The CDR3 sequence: CACQTGPNTEAFF. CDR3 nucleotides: TGTGCCTGCCAGACAGGGCCAAACACTGAAGCTTTCTTT.

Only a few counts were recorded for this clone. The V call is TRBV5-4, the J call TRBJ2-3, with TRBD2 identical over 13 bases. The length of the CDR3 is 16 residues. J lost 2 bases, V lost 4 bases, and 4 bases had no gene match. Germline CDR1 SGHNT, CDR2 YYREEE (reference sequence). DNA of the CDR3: TGTGCCAGCAGCCCGGGACTAGCGGGGAACACAGATACGCAGTATTTT. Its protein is CASSPGLAGNTDTQYF.

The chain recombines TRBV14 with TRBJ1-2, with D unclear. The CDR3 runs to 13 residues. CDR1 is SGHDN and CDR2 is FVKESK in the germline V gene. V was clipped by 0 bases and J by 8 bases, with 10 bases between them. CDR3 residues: CASSQDLRVGYTF. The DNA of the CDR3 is TGTGCCAGCAGCCAAGATCTTCGGGTCGGCTACACCTTC.

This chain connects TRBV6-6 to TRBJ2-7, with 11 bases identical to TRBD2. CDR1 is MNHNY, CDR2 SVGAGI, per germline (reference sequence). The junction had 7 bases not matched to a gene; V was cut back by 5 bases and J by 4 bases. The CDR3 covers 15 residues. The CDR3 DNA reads TGTGCCAGCAGTACCCCCGGGACTAGCGGATACGAGCAGTACTTC. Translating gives CASSTPGTSGYEQYF.